Listed below are T cell receptor beta chains from one sample, sequenced in a study of blood T cell repertoires in COVID-19. Sequencing was performed with immunoSEQ multiplex PCR; in TCRdb, only in-frame clones are kept and a portion is missing. The data show 150,000 to 200,000 clones, 65% to 85% seen once. The sequenced material came from PBMCs or T cells enriched from blood (not recorded which). These receptors came from a man in his 70s who had been exposed to COVID-19. The conserved cysteine and the conserved F or W are not part of the CDR3 here. Each record gives: clone size, V gene, D gene, J gene, CDR3 protein. A D gene is named only where the DNA matches it firmly. Some rows mark clone size as missing; the rest say once, few, many or name a class of expanded clone.

clone_size: -; v_call: TRBV18; d_call: TRBD1; j_call: TRBJ1-2; cdr3_aa: ASSPTGEDYGYT
clone_size: -; v_call: TRBV6-6; d_call: -; j_call: TRBJ1-5; cdr3_aa: ASSPGVNNQPQH
clone_size: -; v_call: TRBV7-2; d_call: TRBD2; j_call: TRBJ2-7; cdr3_aa: ASSPQRGSTYEQY
clone_size: -; v_call: TRBV7-9; d_call: TRBD1; j_call: TRBJ2-6; cdr3_aa: ASSLAGQASRGANVLT
clone_size: -; v_call: TRBV6-2/TRBV6-3; d_call: TRBD1; j_call: TRBJ2-3; cdr3_aa: ASSYSRTGIADTQY
clone_size: -; v_call: TRBV7-9; d_call: TRBD1; j_call: TRBJ1-2; cdr3_aa: ASSIAGTGGWYGYT
clone_size: -; v_call: TRBV10-3; d_call: -; j_call: TRBJ2-1; cdr3_aa: AISPRGYNEQF
clone_size: -; v_call: TRBV19; d_call: -; j_call: TRBJ1-5; cdr3_aa: ASSIDHRAYSNQPQH
clone_size: -; v_call: TRBV7-2; d_call: -; j_call: TRBJ2-3; cdr3_aa: ASSLGLLAQY
clone_size: -; v_call: TRBV2; d_call: TRBD2; j_call: TRBJ2-5; cdr3_aa: ASSDLWTSKETQY
clone_size: once; v_call: TRBV2; d_call: TRBD1; j_call: TRBJ1-1; cdr3_aa: ASTGQGSLAF
clone_size: -; v_call: TRBV10-1; d_call: -; j_call: TRBJ1-1; cdr3_aa: ASSDGSDIMNTEAF
clone_size: -; v_call: TRBV3-1/TRBV3-2; d_call: TRBD1; j_call: TRBJ1-6; cdr3_aa: ASSQDRDRGSNSPLH
clone_size: -; v_call: TRBV3-1/TRBV3-2; d_call: TRBD2; j_call: TRBJ2-5; cdr3_aa: ASSPWEPSGGGRETQY
clone_size: -; v_call: TRBV11-2; d_call: TRBD1; j_call: TRBJ2-7; cdr3_aa: ASSWGTASSYEQY
clone_size: -; v_call: TRBV18; d_call: -; j_call: TRBJ1-1; cdr3_aa: ASSPPTGSGTEAF
clone_size: few; v_call: TRBV21-1; d_call: -; j_call: TRBJ1-5; cdr3_aa: ASSKGPQGTGQPQH
clone_size: -; v_call: TRBV4-3; d_call: TRBD1; j_call: TRBJ1-4; cdr3_aa: ASSQTGEVNEKLF
clone_size: -; v_call: TRBV3-1/TRBV3-2; d_call: TRBD1; j_call: TRBJ1-2; cdr3_aa: ASSQGTGGAYGYT
clone_size: -; v_call: TRBV14; d_call: TRBD1; j_call: TRBJ1-6; cdr3_aa: ASSGREGAYNSPLH
clone_size: -; v_call: TRBV4-2; d_call: -; j_call: TRBJ1-2; cdr3_aa: ASSPEGRYGYT
clone_size: -; v_call: TRBV19; d_call: TRBD2; j_call: TRBJ2-3; cdr3_aa: ASSIRASGNTDTQY
clone_size: -; v_call: TRBV3-1/TRBV3-2; d_call: TRBD2; j_call: TRBJ2-2; cdr3_aa: ASSLLAGGRTGELF